This paragraph reports one T cell receptor beta chain. Its cognate antigen is unknown. This sample is drawn from a study of beta chain features in type 1 diabetes. Whole-study context: What patients shared with healthy donors was a similar profile of age, gender and cell yields. There were some 110 million sorted cells examined across all samples. The study, taken as a whole, reports: Sequencing of cDNA might inflate the share of cells that strongly express TCR.

Expressed TCRB transcripts were sequenced after all isolated RNA was converted to cDNA. Method: immunoSEQ multiplex PCR; TCRdb's copy keeps in-frame clones and lacks some. The sample contains about 360,000 clones, roughly 13% of which appear only once. V lost 1 base to trimming and J lost 5 bases; unmatched junction nucleotides: 5. CDR1 and CDR2 from the germline V gene are SGDLS and YYNGEE. The CDR3 runs 15 residues. Sequences were obtained from naive CD4+ T cells from blood. The chain couples TRBV9 to TRBJ1-4; TRBD1 aligns across 7 bases. This sequence originates from a man aged 18-30 years in good health. The CDR3 sequence is CASSVSRGENEKLFF. CDR3 coding DNA: TGTGCCAGCAGCGTAAGCAGGGGGGAGAATGAAAAACTGTTTTTT. The full variable domain, completed using reference TRBV9 and TRBJ1-4, is DSGVTQTPKHLITATGQRVTLRCSPRSGDLSVYWYQQSLDQGLQFLIQYYNGEERAKGNILERFSAQQFPDLHSELNLSSLELGDSALYFCASSVSRGENEKLFFGSGTQLSVL.